This T cell receptor (beta chain) was sequenced for a study of cytomegalovirus exposure and HLA in healthy donors. Germline values: CDR1 SEHNR, CDR2 FQNEAQ (reference sequence). The CDR3 contains 13 residues. The V and J ends lost 5 bases and 7 bases respectively, with 14 bases between them. PCR involved 60 Vbeta and 13 Jbeta primers. Assay used: immunoSEQ multiplex PCR; TCRdb lists only in-frame clones, some missing. Altogether tens of thousands of clones are present, 86% being singletons, with the ten largest covering around a tenth. This clone has only one observation. The gene calls are TRBV7-9 and TRBJ1-2, with D possibly matching TRBD1 (6 bases). Material: PBMCs. This receptor was identified in a man between 25 and 39 years old in good health and CMV-seropositive. DNA of the CDR3: TGTGCCAGCAGCGTCCAGGGGATGTCTGGCTACACCTTC. Translation gives CASSVQGMSGYTF. Filled out from reference TRBV7-9 and TRBJ1-2, the complete variable domain reads DTGVSQNPRHKITKRGQNVTFRCDPISEHNRLYWYRQTLGQGPEFLTYFQNEAQLEKSRLLSDRFSAERPKGSFSTLEIQRTEQGDSAMYLCASSVQGMSGYTFGSGTRLTVV.